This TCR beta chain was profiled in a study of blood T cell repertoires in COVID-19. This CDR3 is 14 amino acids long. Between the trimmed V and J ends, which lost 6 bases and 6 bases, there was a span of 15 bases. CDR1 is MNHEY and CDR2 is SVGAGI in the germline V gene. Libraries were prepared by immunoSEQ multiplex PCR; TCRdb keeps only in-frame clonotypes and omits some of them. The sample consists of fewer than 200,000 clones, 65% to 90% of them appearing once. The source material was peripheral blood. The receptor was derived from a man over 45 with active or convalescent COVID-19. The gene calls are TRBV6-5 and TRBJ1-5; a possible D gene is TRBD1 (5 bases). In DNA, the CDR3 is TGTGCCAGCAGACCGCAAAAAAGGGGTCAGCCCCAGCATTTT. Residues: CASRPQKRGQPQHF.